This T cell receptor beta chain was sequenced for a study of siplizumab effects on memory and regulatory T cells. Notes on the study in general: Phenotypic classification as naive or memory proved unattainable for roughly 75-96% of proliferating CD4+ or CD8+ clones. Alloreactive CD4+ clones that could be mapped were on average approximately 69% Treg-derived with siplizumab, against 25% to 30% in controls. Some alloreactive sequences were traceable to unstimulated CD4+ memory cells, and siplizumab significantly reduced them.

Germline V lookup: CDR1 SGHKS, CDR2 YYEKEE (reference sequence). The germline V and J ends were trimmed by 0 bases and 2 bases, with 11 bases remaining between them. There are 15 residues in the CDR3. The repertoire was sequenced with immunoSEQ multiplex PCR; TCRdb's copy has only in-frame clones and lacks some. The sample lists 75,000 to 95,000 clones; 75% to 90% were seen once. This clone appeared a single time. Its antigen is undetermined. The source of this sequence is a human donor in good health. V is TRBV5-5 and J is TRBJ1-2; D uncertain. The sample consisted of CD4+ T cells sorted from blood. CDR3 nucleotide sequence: TGTGCCAGCAGCTTGGGACTTCAGAAAAACTATGGCTACACCTTC. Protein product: CASSLGLQKNYGYTF.